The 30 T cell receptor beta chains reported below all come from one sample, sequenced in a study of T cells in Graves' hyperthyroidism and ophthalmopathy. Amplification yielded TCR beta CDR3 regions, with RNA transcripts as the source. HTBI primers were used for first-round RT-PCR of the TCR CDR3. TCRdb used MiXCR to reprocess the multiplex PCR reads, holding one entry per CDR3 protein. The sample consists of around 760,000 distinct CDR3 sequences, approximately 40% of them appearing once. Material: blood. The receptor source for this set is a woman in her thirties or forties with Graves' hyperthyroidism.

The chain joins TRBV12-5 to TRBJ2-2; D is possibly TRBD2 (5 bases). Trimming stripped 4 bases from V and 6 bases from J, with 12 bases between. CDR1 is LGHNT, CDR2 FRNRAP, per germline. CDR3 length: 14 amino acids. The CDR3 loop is CASGSGIGAGELFF. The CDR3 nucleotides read TGTGCTAGTGGTTCGGGTATCGGGGCCGGGGAGCTGTTTTTT.

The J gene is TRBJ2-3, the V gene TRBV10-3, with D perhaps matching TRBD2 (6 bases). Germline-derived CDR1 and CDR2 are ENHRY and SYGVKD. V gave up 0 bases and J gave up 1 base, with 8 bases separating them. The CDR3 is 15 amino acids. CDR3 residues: CAISESPSGTDTQYF. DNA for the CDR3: TGTGCCATCAGTGAGTCGCCTAGCGGCACAGATACGCAGTATTTT.

CDR3 DNA: TGCGCCAGCAGCTTAAATGGGTTGCGTTACAATGAGCAGTTCTTC. As protein: CASSLNGLRYNEQFF. This sequence joins TRBV5-1 and TRBJ2-1; D gene ambiguous. This CDR3 spans 15 amino acids. V dropped 2 bases and J dropped 4 bases, with 13 bases sitting between them. Germline V gives CDR1 SGHRS, CDR2 YFSETQ.

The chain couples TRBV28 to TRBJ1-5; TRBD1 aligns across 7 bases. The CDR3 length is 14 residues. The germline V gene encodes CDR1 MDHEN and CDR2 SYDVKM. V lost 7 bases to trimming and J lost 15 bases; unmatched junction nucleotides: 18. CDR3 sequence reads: CASTPGQFFVGSHF. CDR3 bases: TGTGCCAGCACACCGGGACAGTTCTTTGTCGGGTCGCATTTT.

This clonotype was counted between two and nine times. CDR3 loop: CASSLFSQNYGYTF. The CDR3 bases are TGTGCCAGCAGTTTATTCTCACAGAACTATGGCTACACCTTC. The chain has TRBV28 and TRBJ1-2; D is unresolved. CDR3 size: 14 residues. Germline V gene sequence: CDR1 MDHEN, CDR2 SYDVKM. Trimming cost V 1 base and J 2 bases, with 8 bases left between them.

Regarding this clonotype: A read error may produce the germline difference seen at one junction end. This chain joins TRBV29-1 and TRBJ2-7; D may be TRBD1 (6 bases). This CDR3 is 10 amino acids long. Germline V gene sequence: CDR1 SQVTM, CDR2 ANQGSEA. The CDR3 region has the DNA TGCAGCGTTGATCCAGGGGAGCGGTACTTC. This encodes CSVDPGERYF.

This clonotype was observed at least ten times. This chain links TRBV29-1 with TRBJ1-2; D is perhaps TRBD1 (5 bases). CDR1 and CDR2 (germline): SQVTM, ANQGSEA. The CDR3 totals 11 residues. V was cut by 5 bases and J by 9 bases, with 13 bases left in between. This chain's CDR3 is CSVLQEGRYTF. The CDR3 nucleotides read TGCAGCGTTTTGCAGGAGGGGCGCTACACCTTC.

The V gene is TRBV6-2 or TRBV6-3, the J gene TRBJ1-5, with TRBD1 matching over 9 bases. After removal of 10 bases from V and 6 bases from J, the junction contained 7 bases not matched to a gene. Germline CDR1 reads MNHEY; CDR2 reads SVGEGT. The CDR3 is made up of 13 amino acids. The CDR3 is CATYRGLGQPQHF. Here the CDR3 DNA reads TGTGCCACGTACAGGGGGCTGGGTCAGCCCCAGCATTTT.

The CDR3 loop is CSASPGKNYGYTF. CDR3 in DNA: TGCAGTGCCAGCCCCGGGAAAAACTATGGCTACACCTTC. This chain links TRBV20-1 with TRBJ1-2; D gene unclear. CDR1 DFQATT and CDR2 SNEGSKA come from the germline V gene (reference sequence). V dropped 6 bases and J dropped 2 bases, with 13 bases sitting between them. The length of the CDR3 is 13 residues.

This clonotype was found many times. This chain's CDR3 is CASSPMGQGLYEQYF. In DNA form, the CDR3 reads TGTGCCAGCAGCCCCATGGGACAGGGGCTCTACGAGCAGTACTTC. V gene TRBV7-2 combines with J gene TRBJ2-7; 10 nucleotides match TRBD1. The CDR3 covers 15 residues. The V gene end was trimmed by 5 bases and the J gene end by 3 bases; junction bases not matched to a gene: 7. Germline V gene data show CDR1 as SGHTA and CDR2 as FQGNSA.

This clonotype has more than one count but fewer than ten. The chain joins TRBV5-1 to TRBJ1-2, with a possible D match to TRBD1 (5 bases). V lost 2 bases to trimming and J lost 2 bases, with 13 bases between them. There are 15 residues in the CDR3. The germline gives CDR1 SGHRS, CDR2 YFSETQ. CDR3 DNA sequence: TGCGCCAGCAGCTTCCGGGACGCGGACAACTATGGCTACACCTTC. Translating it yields CASSFRDADNYGYTF.

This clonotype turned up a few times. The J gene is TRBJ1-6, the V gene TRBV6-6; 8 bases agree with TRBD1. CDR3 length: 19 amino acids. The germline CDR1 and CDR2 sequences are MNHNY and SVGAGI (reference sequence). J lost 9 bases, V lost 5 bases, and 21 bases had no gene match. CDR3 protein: CASSHPSWRDRSLRSPLHF. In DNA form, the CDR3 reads TGTGCCAGCAGTCACCCGTCCTGGAGGGACAGGAGCCTTCGTTCACCCCTCCACTTT.

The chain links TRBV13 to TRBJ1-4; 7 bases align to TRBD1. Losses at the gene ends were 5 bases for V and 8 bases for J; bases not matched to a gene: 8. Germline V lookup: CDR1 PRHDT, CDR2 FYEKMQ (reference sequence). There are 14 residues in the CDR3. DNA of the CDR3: TGTGCCAGCAGCCAAGACAGGGTTCGGGAAAAACTGTTTTTT. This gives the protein CASSQDRVREKLFF. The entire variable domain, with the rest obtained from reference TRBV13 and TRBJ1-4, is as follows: AAGVIQSPRHLIKEKRETATLKCYPIPRHDTVYWYQQGPGQDPQFLISFYEKMQSDKGSIPDRFSAQQFSDYHSELNMSSLELGDSALYFCASSQDRVREKLFFGSGTQLSVL.

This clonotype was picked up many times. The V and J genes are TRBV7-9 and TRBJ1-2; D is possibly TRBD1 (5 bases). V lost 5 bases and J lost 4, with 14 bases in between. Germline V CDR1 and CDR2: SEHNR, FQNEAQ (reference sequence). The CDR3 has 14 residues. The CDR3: CASSQRGGTYGYTF. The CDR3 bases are TGTGCCAGCAGCCAACGTGGAGGGACCTATGGCTACACCTTC. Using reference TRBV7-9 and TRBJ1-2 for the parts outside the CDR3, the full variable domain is DTGVSQNPRHKITKRGQNVTFRCDPISEHNRLYWYRQTLGQGPEFLTYFQNEAQLEKSRLLSDRFSAERPKGSFSTLEIQRTEQGDSAMYLCASSQRGGTYGYTFGSGTRLTVV.

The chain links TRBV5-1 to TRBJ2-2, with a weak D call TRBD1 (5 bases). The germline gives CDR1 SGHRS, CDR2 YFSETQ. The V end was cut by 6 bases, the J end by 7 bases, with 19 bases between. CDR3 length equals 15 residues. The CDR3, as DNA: TGCGCCAGCATCTTCACCCCCACGACAGTCGGGGAGCTGTTTTTT. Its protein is CASIFTPTTVGELFF. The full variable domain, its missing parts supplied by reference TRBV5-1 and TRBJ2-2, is KAGVTQTPRYLIKTRGQQVTLSCSPISGHRSVSWYQQTPGQGLQFLFEYFSETQRNKGNFPGRFSGRQFSNSRSEMNVSTLELGDSALYLCASIFTPTTVGELFFGEGSRLTVL.

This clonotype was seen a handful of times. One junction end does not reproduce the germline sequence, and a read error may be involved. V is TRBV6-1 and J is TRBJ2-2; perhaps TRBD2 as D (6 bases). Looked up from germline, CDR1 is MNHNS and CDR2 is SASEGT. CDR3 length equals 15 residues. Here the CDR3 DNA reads TGTGCCAGCGGGGTACGGGAGACGAACGCCGGGGAGCTGTTTTTT. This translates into CASGVRETNAGELFF.

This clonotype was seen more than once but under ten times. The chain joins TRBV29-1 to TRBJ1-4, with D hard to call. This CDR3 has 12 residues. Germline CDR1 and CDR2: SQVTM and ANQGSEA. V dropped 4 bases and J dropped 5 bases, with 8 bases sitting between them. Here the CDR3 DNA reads TGCAGCGTTGGGCATCTAAATGAAAAACTGTTTTTT. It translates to CSVGHLNEKLFF.

In DNA form, the CDR3 reads TGTGCCAGCAGTTTACAGGGAAGACCCTACGAGCAGTACTTC. Translating it yields CASSLQGRPYEQYF. This sequence joins TRBV28 and TRBJ2-7, with a weak D call TRBD1 (5 bases). The CDR3 runs 14 residues. Germline CDR1 MDHEN, CDR2 SYDVKM. Trimming took off 2 bases at V and 2 bases at J, with 10 bases between the two ends.

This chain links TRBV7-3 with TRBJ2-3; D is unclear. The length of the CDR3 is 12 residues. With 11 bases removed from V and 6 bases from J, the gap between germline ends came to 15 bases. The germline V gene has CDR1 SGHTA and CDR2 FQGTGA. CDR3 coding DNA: TGTGCCGCAGGATTCACATTTGATACGCAGTATTTT. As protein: CAAGFTFDTQYF.

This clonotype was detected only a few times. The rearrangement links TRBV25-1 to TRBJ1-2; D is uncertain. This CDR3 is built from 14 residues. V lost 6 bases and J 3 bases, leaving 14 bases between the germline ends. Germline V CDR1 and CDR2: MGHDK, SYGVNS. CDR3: CASSPHDAYYGYTF. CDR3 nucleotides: TGTGCCAGCAGCCCTCACGACGCCTACTATGGCTACACCTTC.

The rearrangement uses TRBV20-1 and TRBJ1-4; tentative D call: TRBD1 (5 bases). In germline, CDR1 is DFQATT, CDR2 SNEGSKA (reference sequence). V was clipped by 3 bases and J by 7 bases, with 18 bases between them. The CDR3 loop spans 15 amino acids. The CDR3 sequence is CSASFLGSGVEKLFF. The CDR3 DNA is TGCAGTGCTAGTTTTCTCGGTTCGGGGGTTGAAAAACTGTTTTTT.

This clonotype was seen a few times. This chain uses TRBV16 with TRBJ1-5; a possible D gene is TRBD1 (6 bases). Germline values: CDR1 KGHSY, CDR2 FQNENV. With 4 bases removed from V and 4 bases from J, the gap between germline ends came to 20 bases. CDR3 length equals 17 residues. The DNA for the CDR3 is TGTGCCAGCAGCCTTAGACCCAGGACAGTATCAAATCAGCCCCAGCATTTT. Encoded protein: CASSLRPRTVSNQPQHF.

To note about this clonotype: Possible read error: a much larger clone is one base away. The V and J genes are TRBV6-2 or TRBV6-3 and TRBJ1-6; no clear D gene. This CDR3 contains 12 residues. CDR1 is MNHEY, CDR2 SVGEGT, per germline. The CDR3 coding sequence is TGTACCAGCAGTCGAAGCACCGGGCTCCTCCACTTT. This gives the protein CTSSRSTGLLHF.

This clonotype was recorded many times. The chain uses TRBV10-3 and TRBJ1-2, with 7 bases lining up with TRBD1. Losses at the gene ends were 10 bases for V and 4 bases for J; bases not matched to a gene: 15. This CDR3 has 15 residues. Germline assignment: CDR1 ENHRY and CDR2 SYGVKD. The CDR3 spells CASNSGTENGYGYTF. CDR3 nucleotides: TGTGCCAGTAACTCCGGGACAGAGAACGGCTATGGCTACACCTTC.

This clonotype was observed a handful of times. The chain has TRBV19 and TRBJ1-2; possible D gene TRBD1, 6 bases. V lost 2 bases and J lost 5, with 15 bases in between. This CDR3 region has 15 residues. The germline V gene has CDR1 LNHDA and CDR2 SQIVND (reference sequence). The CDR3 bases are TGTGCCAGTAGTATATCAGGGGACGGACCATATGGCTACACCTTC. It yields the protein CASSISGDGPYGYTF.

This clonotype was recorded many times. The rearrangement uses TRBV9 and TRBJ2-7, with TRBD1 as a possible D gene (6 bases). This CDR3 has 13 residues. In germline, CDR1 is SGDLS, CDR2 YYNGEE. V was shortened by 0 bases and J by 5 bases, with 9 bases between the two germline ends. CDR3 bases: TGTGCCAGCAGCGTAGAACAGGGAGACGAGCAGTACTTC. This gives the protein CASSVEQGDEQYF.

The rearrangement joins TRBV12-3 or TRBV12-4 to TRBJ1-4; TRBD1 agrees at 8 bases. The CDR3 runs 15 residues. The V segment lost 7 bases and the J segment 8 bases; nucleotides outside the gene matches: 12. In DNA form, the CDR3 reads TGTGCCAGCATGGGCTCGACAGGGGAAAGGGAAAAACTGTTTTTT. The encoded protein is CASMGSTGEREKLFF.

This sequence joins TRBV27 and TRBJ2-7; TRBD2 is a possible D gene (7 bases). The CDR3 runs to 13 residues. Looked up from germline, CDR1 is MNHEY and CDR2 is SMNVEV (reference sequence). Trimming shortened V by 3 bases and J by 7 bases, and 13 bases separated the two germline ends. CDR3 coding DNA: TGTGCCAGCAGTTTCAGCAGGGGAGGGGAGCAGTACTTC. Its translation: CASSFSRGGEQYF.

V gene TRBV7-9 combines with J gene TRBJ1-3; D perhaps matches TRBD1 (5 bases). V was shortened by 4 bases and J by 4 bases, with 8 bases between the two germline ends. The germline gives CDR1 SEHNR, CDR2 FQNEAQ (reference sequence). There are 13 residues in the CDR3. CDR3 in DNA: TGTGCCAGCAGCTCTCAGGGAGGAAACACCATATATTTT. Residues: CASSSQGGNTIYF.

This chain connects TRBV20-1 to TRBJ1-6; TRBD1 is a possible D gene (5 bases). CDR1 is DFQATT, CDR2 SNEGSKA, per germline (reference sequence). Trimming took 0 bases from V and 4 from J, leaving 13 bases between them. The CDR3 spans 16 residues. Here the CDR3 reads CSARDDRPSYNSPLHF. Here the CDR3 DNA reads TGCAGTGCTAGAGATGACAGACCTTCTTATAATTCACCCCTCCACTTT.